This entry concerns a single T cell receptor (beta chain). The CDR3 contains 12 residues. In germline, CDR1 is MNHEY, CDR2 SVGAGI. V lost 5 bases, J lost 11 bases, and 6 bases stayed unmatched. These data belong to a study of cytotoxic CD8 clonotypes in ibrutinib-treated CLL. TCRdb keeps only in-frame clones here, not all; method: immunoSEQ multiplex PCR. The sample consists of around 250,000 clones, under 75% of them appearing once. The sequencing used PBMCs, collected after 24 months of ibrutinib treatment. The sequence was obtained from a human donor with chronic lymphocytic leukemia. This chain links TRBV6-5 with TRBJ2-1; 7 bases line up with TRBD2. CDR3 sequence reads: CASSPSGLKQFF. CDR3 DNA: TGTGCCAGCAGTCCTAGCGGACTGAAGCAGTTCTTC.